This T cell receptor (beta chain) was found in a study of blood T cell repertoires in COVID-19. Some clones are missing from TCRdb's copy, which holds only in-frame ones; the method was immunoSEQ multiplex PCR. The sample contains 100,000 to 120,000 clones, 88% of which appear only once. Material for sequencing was peripheral blood. The receptor was isolated from a human donor in a cohort sampled during active COVID-19.

The CDR3 here is CASSSTGGRTEAFF. CDR3 nucleotide sequence: TGTGCCAGCAGCTCGACAGGGGGTCGCACTGAAGCTTTCTTT. J is TRBJ1-1 and V is TRBV7-9; 9 bases fit TRBD1. V was pared by 4 bases and J by 4 bases, with 4 bases of the junction left unmatched. This CDR3 contains 14 residues. The germline V gene has CDR1 SEHNR and CDR2 FQNEAQ (reference sequence).